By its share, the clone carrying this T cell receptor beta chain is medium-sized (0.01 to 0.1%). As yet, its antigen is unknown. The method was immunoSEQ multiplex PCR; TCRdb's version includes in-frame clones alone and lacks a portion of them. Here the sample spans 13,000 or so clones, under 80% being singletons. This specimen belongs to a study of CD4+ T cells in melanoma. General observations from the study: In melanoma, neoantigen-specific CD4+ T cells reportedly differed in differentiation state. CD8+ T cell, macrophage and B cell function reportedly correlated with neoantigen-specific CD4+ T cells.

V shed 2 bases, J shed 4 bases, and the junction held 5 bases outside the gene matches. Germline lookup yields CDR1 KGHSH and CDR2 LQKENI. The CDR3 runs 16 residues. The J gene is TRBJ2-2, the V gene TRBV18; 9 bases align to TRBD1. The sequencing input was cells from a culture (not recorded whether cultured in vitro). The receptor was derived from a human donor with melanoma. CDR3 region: CASSPAGQGSTGELFF. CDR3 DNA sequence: TGTGCCAGCTCACCAGCGGGACAGGGCTCCACCGGGGAGCTGTTTTTT.